These 3 T cell receptor beta chains originate from one sample sequenced in a study of T cell changes during pregnancy in multiple sclerosis. TCRdb's table, derived via immunoSEQ multiplex PCR, lists solely in-frame clones and lacks some. The sample has about 34,000 clones; roughly 90% are singletons. This material consisted of CD8+ T cells from peripheral blood mononuclear cells, taken in the third trimester of pregnancy. These TCRs come from a female donor with multiple sclerosis, enrolled in a pregnancy study.

J is TRBJ2-5 and V is TRBV7-8, with TRBD2 as a possible D gene (5 bases). CDR3 length: 15 residues. V was clipped by 2 bases and J by 0 bases, with 10 bases between them. CDR1 is SGHVS and CDR2 is FQNEAQ in the germline V gene. Here the CDR3 DNA reads TGTGCCAGCAGCTTAATGGGAGCGGACCAAGAGACCCAGTACTTC. Encoded protein: CASSLMGADQETQYF.

The V gene is TRBV5-6, the J gene TRBJ1-5, with D tentatively TRBD1 (5 bases). V shed 4 bases and J shed 10 bases, with 12 bases lying between them. The CDR3 sequence is 12 residues long. CDR1 is SGHDT and CDR2 is YYEEEE in the germline V gene. CDR3 sequence: CASSRGANPQHF. In nucleotides, the CDR3 is TGTGCCAGCAGCCGCGGGGCAAACCCCCAGCATTTT.

This clone appeared a single time. V gene TRBV11-2 combines with J gene TRBJ2-1; D possibly corresponds to TRBD1 (6 bases). CDR1 is SGHAT and CDR2 is FQNNGV in the germline V gene. The CDR3 runs 15 residues. V dropped 1 base and J dropped 5 bases, with 12 bases sitting between them. The DNA for the CDR3 is TGTGCCAGCAGCTTAGGGGGGCCAGGGGACAATGAGCAGTTCTTC. This translates into CASSLGGPGDNEQFF.